This note documents a single T cell receptor beta chain sequence. Its antigen is not known. The sample comes from a study of T cells expressing NK-cell markers. At the level of the study: Source material for TCR beta repertoires consisted of sorted CD3+CD56+NKG2C+, CD3+CD56+NKG2C- and CD3+CD56-NKG2C+ T cells. One of the eight sequenced donors was seronegative, whereas the other seven were HCMV-seropositive. Study findings and constraints: Specificity for HCMV among expanded NKG2C+ T cell clones was not established.

UMIs were included in TCR beta cDNA generated by 5'RACE template switching. TCRdb re-called the 5' RACE reads and shows each CDR3 protein once, DNA omitted. This sample's table has a few hundred thousand distinct CDR3 sequences. CDR3 length equals 15 residues. Germline V CDR1 and CDR2: MNHEY, SMNVEV (reference sequence). The chain recombines TRBV27 with TRBJ2-7; there is no DNA to check the TCRdb D call of TRBD1. Sequences were obtained from blood T cells: a sorted CD56 or NKG2C T cell subset, CD4+ or CD8+ T cells, or bulk PBMC T cells (not recorded which). The clonotype was recovered from a man aged 18 to 69 in good health. CDR3 in amino acids: CASSFGTGGQGEQYF.